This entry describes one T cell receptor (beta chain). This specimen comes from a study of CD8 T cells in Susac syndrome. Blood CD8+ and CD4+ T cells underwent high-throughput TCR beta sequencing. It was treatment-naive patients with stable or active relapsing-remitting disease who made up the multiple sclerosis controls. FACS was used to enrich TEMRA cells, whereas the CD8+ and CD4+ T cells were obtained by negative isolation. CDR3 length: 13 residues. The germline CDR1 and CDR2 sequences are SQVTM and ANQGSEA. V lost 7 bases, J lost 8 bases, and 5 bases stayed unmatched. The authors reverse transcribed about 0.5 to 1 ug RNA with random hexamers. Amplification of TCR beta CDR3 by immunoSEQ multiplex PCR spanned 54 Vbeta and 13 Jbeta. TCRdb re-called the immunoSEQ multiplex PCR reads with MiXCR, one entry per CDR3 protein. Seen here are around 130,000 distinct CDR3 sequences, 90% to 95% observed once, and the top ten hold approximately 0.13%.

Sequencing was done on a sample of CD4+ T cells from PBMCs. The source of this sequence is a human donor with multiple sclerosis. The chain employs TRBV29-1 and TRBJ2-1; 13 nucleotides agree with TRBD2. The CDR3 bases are TGCAGCGCCCGGACTAGCGGGAGTTATGAGCAGTTCTTC. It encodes CSARTSGSYEQFF.